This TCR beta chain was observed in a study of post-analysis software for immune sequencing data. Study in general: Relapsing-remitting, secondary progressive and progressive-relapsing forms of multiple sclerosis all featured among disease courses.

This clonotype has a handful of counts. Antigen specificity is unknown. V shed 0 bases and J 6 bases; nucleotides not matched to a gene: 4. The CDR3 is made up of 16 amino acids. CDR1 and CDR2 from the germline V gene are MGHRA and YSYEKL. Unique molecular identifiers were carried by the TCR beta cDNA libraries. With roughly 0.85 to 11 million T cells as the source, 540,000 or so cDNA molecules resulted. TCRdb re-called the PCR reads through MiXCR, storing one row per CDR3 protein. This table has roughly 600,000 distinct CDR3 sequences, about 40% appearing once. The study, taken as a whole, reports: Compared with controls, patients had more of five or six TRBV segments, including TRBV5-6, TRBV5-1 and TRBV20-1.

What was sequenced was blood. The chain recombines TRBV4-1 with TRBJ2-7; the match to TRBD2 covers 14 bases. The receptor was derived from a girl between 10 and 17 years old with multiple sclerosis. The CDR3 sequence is CASSQDGTSGRGEQYF. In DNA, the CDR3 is TGCGCCAGCAGCCAAGATGGGACTAGCGGGAGAGGCGAGCAGTACTTC.